This T cell receptor beta chain was captured by sequencing in a study of blood T cell repertoires in COVID-19. The overall study: The United States, Italy and Spain provided the acute and convalescent COVID-19 samples. The analysed material was cDNA or gDNA that came from T cells, B-cell-depleted T cells, or PBMCs.

This CDR3 contains 15 residues. Germline CDR1 LGHDT, CDR2 YNNKEL (reference sequence). The trim removed 4 bases at V and 4 bases at J, leaving 5 bases unmatched. Authors' analysis steps: Reference gene primers were amplified, and this amplification served to estimate nucleated cell counts. Produced via immunoSEQ multiplex PCR; TCRdb's table is partial and in-frame only. V and J calls and clone size are as listed in that table; D and trimming were resolved from the DNA. Among roughly 260,000 clones listed, 87% were seen once. The sample consisted of peripheral blood. The chain joins TRBV3-1 (or the pseudogene TRBV3-2) to TRBJ2-3; 10 bases are shared with TRBD2. The receptor was derived from a woman between 45 and 65 years old who had recovered from COVID-19. The CDR3 nucleotides read TGTGCCAGCAGCCTCGGGACTAGCGAGGCAGATACGCAGTATTTT. Translated: CASSLGTSEADTQYF.